This T cell receptor beta chain was sequenced during a study of CD8 T cells in ankylosing spondylitis. General study points: Matched ankylosing spondylitis synovial fluid reportedly contained a significantly enriched population of disease-linked clones. What appeared characteristic of ankylosing spondylitis blood was a TCR beta motif of fewer than ten highly homologous variants.

The length of the CDR3 is 16 residues. Germline lookup yields CDR1 SGHTA and CDR2 FQGNSA. V shed 5 bases, J shed 0 bases, and the junction held 8 bases outside the gene matches. One entry per CDR3 protein, called by TCRdb with MiXCR from the 5' RACE reads. In the table there are roughly 670,000 distinct CDR3 sequences, over 15% of which are singletons. There are a few counts of this clonotype. Its antigen is currently unknown. The sequenced sample was blood, either unsorted or a sorted T cell fraction (not recorded which). The V and J genes are TRBV7-2 and TRBJ1-2, with TRBD1 identical over 8 bases. This receptor was identified in a male donor with ankylosing spondylitis. In nucleotides, the CDR3 is TGTGCCAGCAGCCCATCGTGGGACAGGTCTAACTATGGCTACACCTTC. This codes for CASSPSWDRSNYGYTF.